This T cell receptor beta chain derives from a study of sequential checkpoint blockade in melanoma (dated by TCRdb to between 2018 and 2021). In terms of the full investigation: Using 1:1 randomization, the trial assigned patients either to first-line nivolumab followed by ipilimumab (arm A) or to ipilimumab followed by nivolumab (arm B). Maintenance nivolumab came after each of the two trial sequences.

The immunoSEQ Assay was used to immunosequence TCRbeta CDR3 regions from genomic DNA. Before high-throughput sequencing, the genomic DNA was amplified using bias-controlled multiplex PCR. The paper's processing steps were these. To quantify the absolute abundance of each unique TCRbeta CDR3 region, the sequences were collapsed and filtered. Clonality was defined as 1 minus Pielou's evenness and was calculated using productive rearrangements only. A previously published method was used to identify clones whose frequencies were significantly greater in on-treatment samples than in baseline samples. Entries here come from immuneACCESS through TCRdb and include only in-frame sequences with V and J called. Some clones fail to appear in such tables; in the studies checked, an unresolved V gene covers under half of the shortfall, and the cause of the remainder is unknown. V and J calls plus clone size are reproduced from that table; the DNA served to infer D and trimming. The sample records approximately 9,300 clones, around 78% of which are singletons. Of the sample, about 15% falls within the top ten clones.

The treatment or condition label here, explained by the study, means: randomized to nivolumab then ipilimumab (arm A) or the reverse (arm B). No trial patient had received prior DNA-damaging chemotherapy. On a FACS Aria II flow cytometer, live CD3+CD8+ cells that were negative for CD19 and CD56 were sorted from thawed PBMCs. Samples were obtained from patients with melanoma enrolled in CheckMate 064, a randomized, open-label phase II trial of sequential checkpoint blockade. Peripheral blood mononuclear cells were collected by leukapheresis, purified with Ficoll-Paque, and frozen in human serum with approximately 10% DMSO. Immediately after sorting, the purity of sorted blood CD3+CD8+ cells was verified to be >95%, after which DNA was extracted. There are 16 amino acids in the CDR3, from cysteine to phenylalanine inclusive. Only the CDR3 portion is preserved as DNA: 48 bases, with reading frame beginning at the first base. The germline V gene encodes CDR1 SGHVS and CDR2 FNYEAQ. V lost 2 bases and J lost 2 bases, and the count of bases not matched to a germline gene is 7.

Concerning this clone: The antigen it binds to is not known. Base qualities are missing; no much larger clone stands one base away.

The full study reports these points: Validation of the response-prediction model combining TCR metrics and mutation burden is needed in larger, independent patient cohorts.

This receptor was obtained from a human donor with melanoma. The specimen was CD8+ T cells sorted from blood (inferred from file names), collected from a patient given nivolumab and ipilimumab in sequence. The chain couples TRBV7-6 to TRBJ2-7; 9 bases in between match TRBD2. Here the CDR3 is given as CASSLSSAGGAYEQYF. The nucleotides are TGTGCCAGCAGCTTAAGTTCCGCGGGGGGGGCCTACGAGCAGTACTTC.